The 17 T cell receptor beta chains reported below all come from one sample, sequenced in a study of blood T cells in healthy people across ages. Through a sample-barcoded 5' primer and a J-beta primer mix, a second PCR was run for about 6 to 11 cycles. TCRdb independently ran MiXCR on the 5' RACE reads; one entry per CDR3 protein. The data contain hundreds of thousands of distinct CDR3 sequences, roughly 50% of them singletons. The specimen was blood. The receptors stem from a man at least 80 years old in good health.

V gene TRBV20-1 combines with J gene TRBJ2-7; the D is unclear. The CDR3 covers 13 residues. Germline CDR1 is DFQATT and CDR2 is SNEGSKA (reference sequence). V lost 5 bases and J 12 bases, leaving 23 bases between the germline ends. The CDR3 sequence: CSAFTSRAASPYF. Here the CDR3 DNA reads TGCAGTGCTTTTACCTCCCGGGCTGCCAGTCCGTACTTC.

In its sample, this clonotype was seen a few times. The CDR3 nucleotides read TGCGCCAGCAGCCAAAGGACCTCCGAGGCCAAAAACATTCAGTACTTC. Translating gives CASSQRTSEAKNIQYF. The V call is TRBV4-1, the J call TRBJ2-4; no reliable D call. Trimming cost V 2 bases and J 1 base, with 12 bases left between them. The CDR3 is 16 residues long. Germline V gene sequence: CDR1 MGHRA, CDR2 YSYEKL.

This clonotype turned up a few times. The chain is built from TRBV7-2 and TRBJ2-7, with D uncertain. The germline V gene encodes CDR1 SGHTA and CDR2 FQGNSA. Trimming stripped 3 bases from V and 7 bases from J, with 13 bases between. The CDR3 runs to 13 residues. CDR3 nucleotides: TGTGCCAGCAGCTTCGGGCAGGTAGAGGAGCAGTACTTC. Its protein product is CASSFGQVEEQYF.

J is TRBJ2-7 and V is TRBV6-5; TRBD1 agrees at 9 bases. Germline CDR1 reads MNHEY; CDR2 reads SVGAGI. Trimming removed 2 bases from V and 3 bases from J; junction bases left unmatched: 8. The CDR3 runs 16 residues. For the CDR3, the DNA is TGTGCCAGCAGTTACCTCGGGACAGGGAGTGACTACGAGCAGTACTTC. Its translation: CASSYLGTGSDYEQYF.

This clonotype was seen many times. This chain links TRBV6-6 with TRBJ2-7, with unresolved D. With 8 bases removed from V and 6 bases from J, the gap between germline ends came to 20 bases. This CDR3 is built from 14 residues. The germline V gene encodes CDR1 MNHNY and CDR2 SVGAGI (reference sequence). Here the CDR3 reads CASLRTDAPLEQYF. Written as DNA, the CDR3 is TGTGCCAGCCTCAGGACCGACGCCCCCCTCGAGCAGTACTTC.

This chain joins TRBV10-3 and TRBJ2-1, with unresolved D. The CDR3 runs 11 residues. CDR1 ENHRY and CDR2 SYGVKD come from the germline V gene. V shed 5 bases and J shed 6 bases, with 5 bases lying between them. CDR3 sequence reads: CAISNSNEQFF. The CDR3 region has the DNA TGTGCCATCAGTAACAGCAATGAGCAGTTCTTC.

The sample holds a few counts of this clonotype. The chain combines TRBV5-1 with TRBJ2-5; TRBD2 matches 7 bases. CDR1 and CDR2 (germline): SGHRS, YFSETQ. The CDR3 covers 15 residues. V was clipped by 1 base and J by 5 bases; unmatched bases: 8. CDR3 sequence (DNA): TGCGCCAGCAGCTTGCCCTCACTAGCGACGGAGACCCAGTACTTC. Translated, it gives CASSLPSLATETQYF. The full variable domain, in which reference TRBV5-1 and TRBJ2-5 provide the parts outside the CDR3, is KAGVTQTPRYLIKTRGQQVTLSCSPISGHRSVSWYQQTPGQGLQFLFEYFSETQRNKGNFPGRFSGRQFSNSRSEMNVSTLELGDSALYLCASSLPSLATETQYFGPGTRLLVL.

Only a few counts were recorded for this clonotype. CDR3 residues: CASSPTGADTQYF. The DNA of the CDR3 is TGTGCCAGCAGTCCCACAGGGGCAGATACGCAGTATTTT. V and J are TRBV21-1 and TRBJ2-3; the table assigns TRBD1, which was not confirmed against the DNA. TRBV21-1 is recorded as a pseudogene. The CDR3 has 13 residues.

This clonotype was picked up a small number of times. The rearrangement joins TRBV6-5 to TRBJ2-6, with D perhaps matching TRBD2 (7 bases). Deletions cut 4 bases from V and 4 bases from J, with 20 bases between. The CDR3 extends over 18 amino acids. Germline CDR1 reads MNHEY; CDR2 reads SVGAGI. Here the CDR3 DNA reads TGTGCCAGCAGTTCCGGGGTCTCCCGGGGGGCAGGGGCCAACGTCCTGACTTTC. Its protein product is CASSSGVSRGAGANVLTF.

The genes are TRBV28 and TRBJ2-7; TRBD1 matches at 7 bases. V lost 2 bases to trimming and J lost 0 bases; unmatched junction nucleotides: 4. Germline loops: CDR1 MDHEN, CDR2 SYDVKM. This CDR3 has 15 residues. CDR3 bases: TGTGCCAGCAGTTTAAGACAGGGAAACTCCTACGAGCAGTACTTC. Its translation: CASSLRQGNSYEQYF.

This clonotype was seen only a few times. The V call is TRBV18, the J call TRBJ1-1; D gene ambiguous. Germline CDR1 KGHSH, CDR2 LQKENI. The ends were cut back, 0 bases at V and 0 bases at J, with 20 bases in the middle. This CDR3 has 19 amino acids. The CDR3 bases are TGTGCCAGCTCACCACCGGGCTTATCAGGATTTGGGATGAACACTGAAGCTTTCTTT. Its translation is CASSPPGLSGFGMNTEAFF.

V gene TRBV18 combines with J gene TRBJ2-5; D not resolved. The V gene lost 3 bases and the J gene lost 6 bases, with 5 bases spanning the gap. This CDR3 is built from 11 residues. Germline lookup yields CDR1 KGHSH and CDR2 LQKENI. The CDR3 bases are TGTGCCAGCTCACCGGAGCAGACCCAGTACTTC. Translated, it gives CASSPEQTQYF. Full variable domain (missing parts from reference TRBV18 and TRBJ2-5): NAGVMQNPRHLVRRRGQEARLRCSPMKGHSHVYWYRQLPEEGLKFMVYLQKENIIDESGMPKERFSAEFPKEGPSILRIQQVVRGDSAAYFCASSPEQTQYFGPGTRLLVL.

V is TRBV5-1 and J is TRBJ2-1; D perhaps matches TRBD2 (5 bases). CDR1 SGHRS and CDR2 YFSETQ come from the germline V gene. V lost 4 bases and J 9 bases, leaving 11 bases between the germline ends. This CDR3 is 12 amino acids long. Here the CDR3 reads CASSTDFSEQFF. CDR3 nucleotide sequence: TGCGCCAGCAGCACGGACTTCAGTGAGCAGTTCTTC.

The genes are TRBV20-1 and TRBJ1-2; tentatively, D is TRBD1 (6 bases). The ends were cut back, 6 bases at V and 5 bases at J, with 16 bases in the middle. This CDR3 has 13 residues. Germline assignment: CDR1 DFQATT and CDR2 SNEGSKA (reference sequence). CDR3: CSAETPQGYGYTF. The DNA of the CDR3 is TGCAGTGCCGAGACCCCGCAGGGGTATGGCTACACCTTC.

This clonotype was observed a handful of times. V is TRBV27 and J is TRBJ2-7, with 7 bases identical to TRBD2. Germline assignment: CDR1 MNHEY and CDR2 SMNVEV (reference sequence). This CDR3 contains 13 residues. Germline trimming cut 5 bases from V and 5 bases from J; bases unmatched to any gene: 6. CDR3 in DNA: TGTGCCAGCAGTGCGGGGGTAGGCCACGAGCAGTACTTC. Its translation: CASSAGVGHEQYF.

This chain links TRBV12-5 with TRBJ1-1; maybe TRBD1 (6 bases). Germline-derived CDR1 and CDR2 are LGHNT and FRNRAP. This CDR3 has 13 amino acids. V was trimmed by 3 bases and J by 3 bases, leaving 8 bases between them. Here the CDR3 reads CASGLGGDTEAFF. The CDR3 coding sequence is TGTGCTAGTGGTTTAGGGGGGGACACTGAAGCTTTCTTT.

The rearrangement uses TRBV5-1 and TRBJ2-7; 9 positions match TRBD1. Per germline, CDR1 SGHRS and CDR2 YFSETQ. The ends lost 4 bases at V and 3 bases at J; junction bases unmatched: 5. The CDR3 runs 14 residues. The CDR3 coding sequence is TGCGCCAGCAGCCCGGGACAGGGTTTCTACGAGCAGTACTTC. Translation gives CASSPGQGFYEQYF.